The present entry profiles one TCR beta chain with its context. The antigen remains unidentified. The germline V and J ends were trimmed by 2 bases and 2 bases, with 9 bases remaining between them. Germline V gene lookup returns CDR1 MNHEY and CDR2 SMNVEV (reference sequence). This CDR3 has 14 residues. The data were taken from a study of T cell responses to AZD1222 COVID-19 vaccine. Study results and limitations: Of spike-specific TCRs, nearly half reportedly target regions left unmutated in variants.

Produced via immunoSEQ multiplex PCR; TCRdb's table is partial and in-frame only. Here the sample spans approximately 140,000 clones, around 90% being singletons. The TCR originated in an adult in good health. The chain has TRBV27 and TRBJ1-2; no clear D gene. The sequencing here drew on peripheral blood, taken on day 0 of AZD1222 vaccination. This CDR3 reads CASSLRAANYGYTF. CDR3 sequence (DNA): TGTGCCAGCAGTTTAAGGGCAGCCAACTATGGCTACACCTTC.